This T cell receptor (beta chain) appears in the sequencing data of a study of blood T cell repertoires in COVID-19. On the study more broadly: T cells, B-cell-depleted T cells, or PBMCs provided the cDNA or gDNA that served as material.

The CDR3 has 13 amino acids. Trimming removed 2 bases from V and 6 bases from J; junction bases left unmatched: 6. In germline, CDR1 is GTSNPN, CDR2 SVGIG (reference sequence). The authors' processing: Amplification with reference gene primers provided the estimates of nucleated cell counts. The repertoire was sequenced with immunoSEQ multiplex PCR; TCRdb's copy has only in-frame clones and lacks some. V and J calls and clone size are copied from that table; D and trimming were computed from the DNA. Among about 170,000 clones listed, about 86% were seen once. This clone was counted a few times. This receptor was identified in a man between 70 and 80 years old with active or convalescent COVID-19. Sequencing input: peripheral blood. The rearrangement joins TRBV30 to TRBJ2-7, with 8 bases aligning to TRBD1. CDR3 nucleotide sequence: TGTGCCTGGAGTCTGGACAGGGTGGCCGAGCAGTACTTC. It translates to CAWSLDRVAEQYF.